The 28 T cell receptor beta chains below all came from one sample that was sequenced in a study of response to subunit inactivated influenza vaccine. TCRdb itself ran the RT-PCR reads through MiXCR, one entry per CDR3 protein. The repertoire consists of approximately 530,000 distinct CDR3 sequences, with approximately 7.6% occurring once and the leading ten covering 10% to 15%. The material sequenced was PBMCs from blood, taken approximately 25 months after vaccination. Receptors originate from a man aged 45 to 75 who received an inactivated influenza vaccine.

The CDR3 spells CASSTRTGGNGYNGANVLTF. Here the CDR3 DNA reads TGTGCCAGCAGCACCCGGACAGGGGGAAATGGATATAATGGGGCCAACGTCCTGACTTTC. The gene calls are TRBV9 and TRBJ2-6; TRBD1 matches 10 bases. Germline-derived CDR1 and CDR2 are SGDLS and YYNGEE. The CDR3 extends over 20 amino acids. Losses at the gene ends were 4 bases for V and 3 bases for J; bases not matched to a gene: 16.

The CDR3 nucleotides read TGTGCCAGCAGTTACTCGCCAGATCCTGGCTATGGCTACACCTTC. Translated, it gives CASSYSPDPGYGYTF. V usage is TRBV6-2 or TRBV6-3 and J usage is TRBJ1-2; D unclear. CDR1 MNHEY and CDR2 SVGEGT come from the germline V gene. The CDR3 sequence is 15 residues long. The ends were cut back, 0 bases at V and 4 bases at J, with 12 bases in the middle.

This clonotype was observed many times. The chain joins TRBV7-2 to TRBJ2-2; the D gene is possibly TRBD2 (5 bases). This CDR3 has 17 residues. Germline CDR1 SGHTA, CDR2 FQGNSA. The germline V and J ends were trimmed by 3 bases and 4 bases, with 18 bases remaining between them. CDR3 loop: CASSFGNGVASTGELFF. The CDR3 nucleotides read TGTGCCAGCAGCTTTGGAAACGGCGTAGCGTCCACCGGGGAGCTGTTTTTT.

This chain joins TRBV5-5 and TRBJ2-7; D possibly corresponds to TRBD2 (5 bases). V lost 1 base and J lost 5, with 10 bases in between. Germline CDR1 SGHKS, CDR2 YYEKEE (reference sequence). The CDR3 totals 13 residues. The CDR3 loop is CASSLREEDEQYF. The DNA of the CDR3 is TGTGCCAGCAGCTTGCGCGAGGAGGACGAGCAGTACTTC.

This clonotype was detected a few times. V is TRBV7-9 and J is TRBJ1-5; D unclear. Germline lookup yields CDR1 SEHNR and CDR2 FQNEAQ (reference sequence). The ends were cut back, 5 bases at V and 6 bases at J, with 11 bases in the middle. CDR3 length: 13 residues. The CDR3 DNA sequence: TGTGCCAGCAGCACGGGGAGGCCTCAGCCCCAGCATTTT. Translating it yields CASSTGRPQPQHF.

The V call is TRBV28, the J call TRBJ2-3; 7 bases fit TRBD2. V lost 6 bases, J lost 1 base, and 7 bases stayed unmatched. The germline CDR1 and CDR2 sequences are MDHEN and SYDVKM. This CDR3 is 15 amino acids long. The CDR3 sequence is CASSSFLAGTDTQYF. The CDR3, as DNA: TGTGCCAGCAGCTCTTTCCTAGCGGGCACAGATACGCAGTATTTT.

A few counts support this clonotype. A much more abundant neighbour one base away suggests this may be a read error. This chain links TRBV28 with TRBJ2-7; no firm D call. Trimming removed 4 bases at V and 1 base at J, with 14 bases between. Germline V gives CDR1 MDHEN, CDR2 SYDVKM. The CDR3 has 15 residues. CDR3 region: CASSSGRSPSYEQYF. The CDR3 coding sequence is TGTGCCAGCAGTTCAGGCAGGTCGCCTTCCTACGAGCAGTACTTC.

This clonotype was counted many times. V is TRBV29-1 and J is TRBJ2-1; D ambiguous. The CDR3 runs to 15 residues. Trimming pared 7 bases from V and 0 bases from J, leaving 16 bases between. Per the germline V gene, CDR1 is SQVTM and CDR2 is ANQGSEA. CDR3: CSAAETDSSYNEQFF. CDR3 nucleotides: TGCAGCGCGGCCGAGACCGATAGCTCCTACAATGAGCAGTTCTTC.

This clonotype showed up many times. The CDR3 coding sequence is TGTGCCAGCAGCGTCCTAGCGGGAGAAGATACGCAGTATTTT. Protein: CASSVLAGEDTQYF. The V gene is TRBV9, the J gene TRBJ2-3; the match to TRBD2 covers 10 bases. The germline V gene has CDR1 SGDLS and CDR2 YYNGEE. This CDR3 contains 14 residues. The trim removed 2 bases at V and 5 bases at J, leaving 2 bases unmatched.

At least ten counts were recorded for this clonotype. V is TRBV15 and J is TRBJ2-5, with a weak D call TRBD2 (5 bases). Germline V gene sequence: CDR1 LNHNV, CDR2 YYDKDF (reference sequence). Between the trimmed V and J ends, which lost 2 bases and 2 bases, there was a span of 9 bases. The CDR3 runs to 14 residues. The DNA for the CDR3 is TGTGCCACCAGCAGATCCGGGAATCAAGAGACCCAGTACTTC. It codes for CATSRSGNQETQYF.

This clonotype occurred a few times. The chain joins TRBV29-1 to TRBJ2-3; TRBD2 matches 7 bases. V lost 5 bases and J lost 1; bases outside the gene matches: 6. Per the germline V gene, CDR1 is SQVTM and CDR2 is ANQGSEA. The CDR3 runs to 14 residues. The CDR3 loop is CSVKGGSGTDTQYF. CDR3 DNA sequence: TGCAGCGTTAAAGGCGGGAGTGGCACAGATACGCAGTATTTT.

This clonotype was counted many times. The chain combines TRBV20-1 with TRBJ2-7, with D uncertain. The V end lost 3 bases, the J end lost 5 bases, and 23 bases lay between the germline ends. Germline V gives CDR1 DFQATT, CDR2 SNEGSKA (reference sequence). The CDR3 runs to 16 residues. CDR3 in amino acids: CSARGISPDTLNEQYF. In DNA, the CDR3 is TGCAGTGCTAGGGGTATTAGTCCAGACACCTTAAACGAGCAGTACTTC.

A few counts support this clonotype. This chain joins TRBV9 and TRBJ2-1; perhaps TRBD2 as D (5 bases). V gave up 4 bases and J gave up 9 bases, with 17 bases separating them. This CDR3 is built from 14 residues. CDR1 and CDR2 from the germline V gene are SGDLS and YYNGEE. CDR3 sequence (DNA): TGTGCCAGCAGCAACCGGAGCCCAGAGGGTGAGCAGTTCTTC. It is translated as CASSNRSPEGEQFF.

The chain recombines TRBV30 with TRBJ2-1, with TRBD2 matching over 7 bases. V gave up 0 bases and J gave up 8 bases; unmatched junction bases: 7. Germline values: CDR1 GTSNPN, CDR2 SVGIG (reference sequence). The CDR3 has 14 amino acids. CDR3 residues: CAWSVGGSTDEQFF. DNA for the CDR3: TGTGCCTGGAGTGTGGGAGGGAGTACCGATGAGCAGTTCTTC.

This clonotype was counted at least ten times. The rearrangement links TRBV7-9 to TRBJ2-1, with 10 bases lining up with TRBD2. Germline V gives CDR1 SEHNR, CDR2 FQNEAQ (reference sequence). The CDR3 is 16 residues long. With V trimmed by 1 base and J by 5 bases, 5 bases remained unmatched. CDR3 DNA: TGTGCCAGCAGCTTAGATGGTCTAGCGGGGGACAATGAGCAGTTCTTC. Translating it yields CASSLDGLAGDNEQFF.

The rearrangement joins TRBV12-3 or TRBV12-4 to TRBJ1-3; possible D gene TRBD1, 5 bases. The V and J ends lost 5 bases and 3 bases respectively, with 14 bases between them. The CDR3 extends over 15 amino acids. CDR3 sequence reads: CASSPSGFNGNTIYF. The CDR3 bases are TGTGCCAGCAGTCCCTCAGGGTTTAATGGAAACACCATATATTTT.

This clonotype was seen repeatedly, ten times or more. The rearrangement links TRBV20-1 to TRBJ1-5, with D possibly matching TRBD1 (5 bases). Between the trimmed V and J ends, which lost 5 bases and 0 bases, there was a span of 11 bases. CDR1 DFQATT and CDR2 SNEGSKA come from the germline V gene (reference sequence). There are 14 residues in the CDR3. The CDR3 DNA follows: TGCAGTGCTGGGGGGGTCTATAGCAATCAGCCCCAGCATTTT. It yields the protein CSAGGVYSNQPQHF.

V usage is TRBV6-1 and J usage is TRBJ1-1; D is ambiguous. The CDR3 is 16 amino acids. Trimming left V 1 base short and J 4 bases short, with 16 bases between. Germline V lookup: CDR1 MNHNS, CDR2 SASEGT. Here the CDR3 DNA reads TGTGCCAGCAGTGAAGTCAGTTGGGAGGGCAGCACTGAAGCTTTCTTT. It yields the protein CASSEVSWEGSTEAFF.

This clonotype was detected only a few times. This chain links TRBV19 with TRBJ2-3; D unresolved. The CDR3 extends over 15 amino acids. Germline V lookup: CDR1 LNHDA, CDR2 SQIVND (reference sequence). Trimming left V 5 bases short and J 0 bases short, with 12 bases between. CDR3 sequence (DNA): TGTGCCAGTAGTCCAAACCCCACTAGCACAGATACGCAGTATTTT. Translating gives CASSPNPTSTDTQYF.

V and J are TRBV28 and TRBJ1-1, with D possibly TRBD1 on 5 matching bases. The CDR3 sequence is 12 residues long. Trimming left V 2 bases short and J 10 bases short, with 11 bases between. Germline CDR1 is MDHEN and CDR2 is SYDVKM. CDR3 nucleotide sequence: TGTGCCAGCAGTTTACAGGGACGGTTAGCTTTCTTT. Translation: CASSLQGRLAFF.

The CDR3 spells CASSQDLGAAKNIQYF. The CDR3 DNA is TGTGCCAGCAGCCAAGATCTGGGGGCAGCCAAAAACATTCAGTACTTC. V gene TRBV14 combines with J gene TRBJ2-4; the D gene is possibly TRBD1 (6 bases). This CDR3 contains 16 residues. Germline values: CDR1 SGHDN, CDR2 FVKESK. Trimming took 0 bases from V and 0 from J, leaving 9 bases between them.

In its sample, this clonotype was seen a few times. The chain is built from TRBV5-1 and TRBJ2-5, with 10 bases identical to TRBD2. This CDR3 has 16 amino acids. From germline, CDR1 is SGHRS and CDR2 YFSETQ. Trimming cost V 3 bases and J 5 bases; bases outside gene matches: 10. CDR3 in amino acids: CASSSTSGLLGETQYF. The CDR3, as DNA: TGCGCCAGCAGCTCGACTAGCGGGCTACTCGGGGAGACCCAGTACTTC.

This clonotype was picked up a small number of times. CDR3 sequence reads: CASSQKTNTPNTGELFF. The CDR3 DNA is TGCGCCAGCAGCCAAAAAACAAACACCCCGAACACCGGGGAGCTGTTTTTT. The chain combines TRBV4-1 with TRBJ2-2; no clear D. The CDR3 has 17 amino acids. The V gene's germline CDR1 is MGHRA and CDR2 YSYEKL. The V gene lost 2 bases and the J gene lost 0 bases, with 13 bases spanning the gap.

The V and J genes are TRBV20-1 and TRBJ2-1; TRBD2 matches at 10 bases. The junction had 5 bases not matched to a gene; V was cut back by 3 bases and J by 0 bases. The CDR3 is made up of 16 amino acids. Germline V lookup: CDR1 DFQATT, CDR2 SNEGSKA (reference sequence). The CDR3 DNA is TGCAGTGCTAGGGAAGCGGGAGGGGTCTCCTACAATGAGCAGTTCTTC. As protein: CSAREAGGVSYNEQFF.

The V call is TRBV3-1, the J call TRBJ2-6; D possibly uses TRBD1 or TRBD2 (6 bases each). V gave up 4 bases and J gave up 3 bases, with 10 bases separating them. The CDR3 spans 15 residues. Germline CDR1 LGHDT, CDR2 YNNKEL (reference sequence). The CDR3: CASSRRGDGANVLTF. The DNA for the CDR3 is TGTGCCAGCAGCCGGAGGGGGGATGGGGCCAACGTCCTGACTTTC.

This clonotype has a handful of counts. The chain combines TRBV10-3 with TRBJ2-7; D uncertain. V was trimmed by 0 bases and J by 9 bases, leaving 6 bases between them. The CDR3 covers 11 residues. Per germline, CDR1 ENHRY and CDR2 SYGVKD. The CDR3 DNA sequence: TGTGCCATCAGTGAGTCCTGGGGGCAGTACTTC. Its protein product is CAISESWGQYF.

This clonotype occurred a few times. This chain connects TRBV18 to TRBJ2-5, with D uncertain. Germline V gene data show CDR1 as KGHSH and CDR2 as LQKENI. The CDR3 is made up of 13 amino acids. Between the trimmed V and J ends, which lost 7 bases and 2 bases, there was a span of 11 bases. The CDR3 bases are TGTGCCAGCTGCCCGCGAATTCAAGAGACCCAGTACTTC. This sequence encodes CASCPRIQETQYF.

This clonotype has just a few counts. V is TRBV11-2 and J is TRBJ2-1; D possibly uses TRBD1 or TRBD2 (5 bases each). Germline V gene data show CDR1 as SGHAT and CDR2 as FQNNGV. V lost 3 bases and J lost 6, with 15 bases in between. The CDR3 has 15 amino acids. Here the CDR3 DNA reads TGTGCCAGCAGCTTGGGGGTAATGGACGTCAATGAGCAGTTCTTC. This sequence encodes CASSLGVMDVNEQFF. Based on the CDR3 plus reference TRBV11-2 and TRBJ2-1, the full variable domain is EAGVAQSPRYKIIEKRQSVAFWCNPISGHATLYWYQQILGQGPKLLIQFQNNGVVDDSQLPKDRFSAERLKGVDSTLKIQPAKLEDSAVYLCASSLGVMDVNEQFFGPGTRLTVL.